The rows below give T cell receptor beta chains drawn from one sample of a study of cytomegalovirus exposure and HLA in healthy donors. The protocol was immunoSEQ multiplex PCR, while the TCRdb copy is restricted to in-frame clones and leaves out a portion. The table shows about 150,000 clones, with roughly 80% occurring only once. Sequenced input: PBMCs. These receptor sequences come from a woman aged 45-59 years in good health and CMV-seropositive. CDR3s include the opening cysteine and the closing phenylalanine or tryptophan. D genes are given only for firm matches. Rows give clone size only sometimes, using once, few, many, or a class for an expanded clone.

>NA|TRBV9|TRBJ2-1|TRBD2
TGTGCCAGCAGCGTAGGCGGGGGCTCCTACAATGAGCAGTTCTTC
CASSVGGGSYNEQFF
>NA|TRBV7-9|TRBJ1-6|NA
TGTGCCAGCAGCTTAGGAGCAGGGTTGGCTTCACCCCTCCACTTT
CASSLGAGLASPLHF
>NA|TRBV30|TRBJ2-3|TRBD2
TGTGCCTGTGCTGGGGGGGGTGGGGATACGCAGTATTTT
CACAGGGGDTQYF
>NA|TRBV7-9|TRBJ2-7|TRBD1
TGTGCCAGCAGCCTTGGACAGGGGCTCGAGCAGTACTTC
CASSLGQGLEQYF
>NA|TRBV15|TRBJ2-7|TRBD1
TGTGCCACCAGCAGACCGACAGGGGGTTACGAGCAGTACTTC
CATSRPTGGYEQYF
>NA|TRBV5-8|TRBJ2-3|NA
TGTGCCAGCAGCTTCCCCCTGCGGGATTTT
CASSFPLRDF
>few|TRBV25-1|TRBJ1-1|NA
TGTGCCACTAGTAGGGGCTCCGGCTTGAACACTGAAGCTTTCTTT
CATSRGSGLNTEAFF
>NA|TRBV7-9|TRBJ1-1|NA
TGTGCCAGCAGCTTCCCCCCCAGGACAGCTAGTAACACTGAAGCTTTCTTT
CASSFPPRTASNTEAFF
>NA|TRBV7-9|TRBJ1-2|NA
TGTGCCAGCAGCTTAGGTCAGGCTCTTGCTGGATTTGGCTACACCTTC
CASSLGQALAGFGYTF
>NA|TRBV5-1|TRBJ2-2|TRBD1
TGCGCCAGCAGCTGGACAGGGGCCACCGGGGAGCTGTTTTTT
CASSWTGATGELFF
>NA|TRBV10-3|TRBJ1-2|TRBD1
TGTGCCATCGGACAGGGCAACTATGGCTACACCTTC
CAIGQGNYGYTF
>NA|TRBV6-5|TRBJ2-5|TRBD2
TGTGCCAGCAGTGGACTAGCGGGGTCTCAAGAGACCCAGTACTTC
CASSGLAGSQETQYF
>NA|TRBV4-1|TRBJ2-1|NA
TGCGCCAGCAGCCACCATGCCTCACAGGGCTACAATGAGCAGTTCTTC
CASSHHASQGYNEQFF
>NA|TRBV5-1|TRBJ1-3|TRBD1
TGCGCCAGCAGCTTGGGGACAGGCTCTGGAAACACCATATATTTT
CASSLGTGSGNTIYF
>NA|TRBV14|TRBJ1-2|TRBD1
TGTGCCAGCAGCCCGCCGGGACAGCCCCAGGACTATGGCTACACCTTC
CASSPPGQPQDYGYTF
>NA|TRBV27|TRBJ2-1|TRBD1
TGTGCCAGCAGTTCCGGGACAGGTCTAGCCAATGAGCAGTTCTTC
CASSSGTGLANEQFF
>NA|TRBV10-3|TRBJ2-1|NA
TGTGCCATCAGTGAGGGGGGGAGTGAGCAGTTCTTC
CAISEGGSEQFF
>once|TRBV13|TRBJ2-7|TRBD1
TGTGCCAGCAGCTCGAGGGGACAGGGGAGGTACGAGCAGTACTTC
CASSSRGQGRYEQYF
>few|TRBV11-2|TRBJ2-3|TRBD2
TGTGCCAGCAGCCAGACTAGCCGGGGAGATACGCAGTATTTT
CASSQTSRGDTQYF
>NA|TRBV6-6|TRBJ1-3|NA
TGTGCCAGCAGTTCATCCAGCTCTGGAAACACCATATATTTT
CASSSSSSGNTIYF
>NA|TRBV6-1|TRBJ2-7|NA
TGTGCCAGCAGTGGGGCTCCGGCAGTCGAGCAGTACTTC
CASSGAPAVEQYF
>NA|TRBV9|TRBJ1-6|NA
TGTGCCAGCAGCGTAGGTCCGGATTCACCCCTCCACTTT
CASSVGPDSPLHF
>NA|TRBV5-1|TRBJ2-1|TRBD2
TGCGCCAGCAGCTTTACTAGCGGGGAGGTCAATGAGCAGTTCTTC
CASSFTSGEVNEQFF
>NA|TRBV12-1|TRBJ1-2|NA
TGTGCCAGCAGCCCGCGGACACTACCGGGCTACACCTTC
CASSPRTLPGYTF
>NA|TRBV13|TRBJ1-2|NA
TGTGCCAGCAGCTTAGGAGGGAGACCGGATGGCTACACCTTC
CASSLGGRPDGYTF
>NA|TRBV4-3|TRBJ1-6|TRBD1
TGCGCCAGCAGCCCGGACAGGAGCTCCTATAATTCACCCCTCCACTTT
CASSPDRSSYNSPLHF
>few|TRBV7-2|TRBJ2-4|NA
TGTGCCAGCAGCTCCGTAGTGCTTCTAGCCAAAAACATTCAGTACTTC
CASSSVVLLAKNIQYF
>NA|TRBV7-2|TRBJ2-1|NA
TGTGCCAGCAGCACGCCACAGGGTAGGGCCTACAATGAGCAGTTCTTC
CASSTPQGRAYNEQFF
>NA|TRBV2|TRBJ2-7|NA
TGTGCCAGCAGTGGGGGGGGCGAGTACGAGCAGTACTTC
CASSGGGEYEQYF
>NA|TRBV5-1|TRBJ1-1|TRBD1
TGCGCCAGCAGCCAGACAGGGGTTGGTCCTGAAGCTTTCTTT
CASSQTGVGPEAFF
>NA|TRBV5-1|TRBJ1-6|NA
TGCGCCAGCAGCTTGTCAGGGAACAATTCACCCCTCCACTTT
CASSLSGNNSPLHF